This entry lists 22 T cell receptor beta chains sequenced from one sample in a study of OX40 agonist ivuxolimab in advanced cancers. The data were produced by immunoSEQ multiplex PCR, yet TCRdb's version contains in-frame clones alone and is incomplete. The table lists tens of thousands of clones, approximately 90% of them singletons. Sequenced material: CD4+ or CD8+ T cells sorted from blood, taken in a trial of the OX40 agonist ivuxolimab. These receptors originate from an adult with an advanced solid tumor such as melanoma, head and neck, liver or kidney cancer.

The chain carries TRBV28 and TRBJ2-5; no reliable D call. The CDR3 consists of 13 residues. V gave up 5 bases and J gave up 4 bases, with 11 bases separating them. Germline V gene lookup returns CDR1 MDHEN and CDR2 SYDVKM. The CDR3 DNA reads TGTGCCAGCAGTCCATGGCCGGTAGAGACCCAGTACTTC. This codes for CASSPWPVETQYF. Combining the CDR3 with reference TRBV28 and TRBJ2-5 gives the whole variable domain DVKVTQSSRYLVKRTGEKVFLECVQDMDHENMFWYRQDPGLGLRLIYFSYDVKMKEKGDIPEGYSVSREKKERFSLILESASTNQTSMYLCASSPWPVETQYFGPGTRLLVL.

The V gene is TRBV6-5, the J gene TRBJ1-4, with unresolved D. The germline V gene encodes CDR1 MNHEY and CDR2 SVGAGI. Deletions cut 5 bases from V and 0 bases from J, with 7 bases between. There are 14 residues in the CDR3. The CDR3 loop is CASSVQPTNEKLFF. Written as DNA, the CDR3 is TGTGCCAGCAGTGTCCAGCCAACTAATGAAAAACTGTTTTTT.

This chain links TRBV6-6 with TRBJ2-7, with 8 bases fitting TRBD1. Germline values: CDR1 MNHNY, CDR2 SVGAGI (reference sequence). The CDR3 is 15 amino acids. V gave up 8 bases and J gave up 4 bases; unmatched junction bases: 13. CDR3 loop: CASGRPPGGRYEQYF. The CDR3, as DNA: TGTGCCAGCGGTAGACCCCCAGGGGGCCGTTACGAGCAGTACTTC.

The chain is built from TRBV2 and TRBJ2-3, with D maybe TRBD2 (5 bases). The CDR3 covers 12 residues. With 7 bases removed from V and 4 bases from J, the gap between germline ends came to 9 bases. Germline V lookup: CDR1 SNHLY, CDR2 FYNNEI. The CDR3 loop reads CASTLAPDTQYF. CDR3 in DNA: TGTGCCAGCACCCTAGCACCAGATACGCAGTATTTT.

V and J are TRBV14 and TRBJ2-5; D unclear. V was clipped by 2 bases and J by 4 bases, with 14 bases between them. The germline V gene encodes CDR1 SGHDN and CDR2 FVKESK. The CDR3 is 15 residues long. CDR3: CASSQLHPLLETQYF. Here the CDR3 DNA reads TGTGCCAGCAGCCAACTACATCCCCTTTTAGAGACCCAGTACTTC.

The V and J genes are TRBV6-6 and TRBJ2-1, with D hard to call. V was cut by 3 bases and J by 6 bases, with 9 bases left in between. The CDR3 spans 13 residues. The germline V gene has CDR1 MNHNY and CDR2 SVGAGI (reference sequence). The CDR3 DNA sequence: TGTGCCAGCAGTTATTCACCCACCAATGAGCAGTTCTTC. This codes for CASSYSPTNEQFF.

The chain recombines TRBV27 with TRBJ2-1; D is ambiguous. Trimming took off 3 bases at V and 9 bases at J, with 9 bases between the two ends. The germline V gene has CDR1 MNHEY and CDR2 SMNVEV (reference sequence). The CDR3 contains 12 residues. The CDR3 DNA reads TGTGCCAGCAGTTTGACGGAGACTGAGCAGTTCTTC. Protein sequence: CASSLTETEQFF.

The chain recombines TRBV6-1 with TRBJ1-1; D possibly corresponds to TRBD1 (5 bases). Germline loops: CDR1 MNHNS, CDR2 SASEGT. The CDR3 runs to 18 residues. V lost 3 bases and J 6 bases, leaving 26 bases between the germline ends. The CDR3 loop reads CASSEVVAGRGTRPEAFF. The CDR3 DNA follows: TGTGCCAGCAGTGAGGTTGTTGCAGGGCGCGGGACTCGACCTGAAGCTTTCTTT.

Within the sample, this clone is medium-sized (0.01 to 0.1%). This sequence joins TRBV6-1 and TRBJ1-1; TRBD1 matches at 7 bases. The CDR3 consists of 16 residues. CDR1 is MNHNS, CDR2 SASEGT, per germline. V lost 0 bases, J lost 5 bases, and 9 bases stayed unmatched. CDR3 protein: CASSEASDRPGTEAFF. Here the CDR3 DNA reads TGTGCCAGCAGTGAAGCTTCGGACAGGCCAGGTACTGAAGCTTTCTTT.

V usage is TRBV6-1 and J usage is TRBJ1-2; the D is unclear. V was clipped by 1 base and J by 0 bases, with 6 bases between them. Germline loops: CDR1 MNHNS, CDR2 SASEGT. This CDR3 region has 14 residues. The CDR3 nucleotides read TGTGCCAGCAGTGAAGGAGCAGCTAACTATGGCTACACCTTC. Amino acid sequence: CASSEGAANYGYTF.

This clone showed up just once. The chain uses TRBV5-4 and TRBJ2-7; D is unclear. The V end lost 0 bases, the J end lost 0 bases, and 10 bases lay between the germline ends. Germline V gene data show CDR1 as SGHNT and CDR2 as YYREEE (reference sequence). This CDR3 is built from 15 residues. The CDR3 coding sequence is TGTGCCAGCAGCTTGGTACTTTCCGACTCCTACGAGCAGTACTTC. Translated: CASSLVLSDSYEQYF.

The chain recombines TRBV11-2 with TRBJ2-1, with a tentative D call TRBD1 (6 bases). The germline gives CDR1 SGHAT, CDR2 FQNNGV. This CDR3 contains 15 residues. V was shortened by 4 bases and J by 3 bases, with 13 bases between the two germline ends. The CDR3 nucleotides read TGTGCCAGCAGCTCGCCGATGGACAGCTACAATGAGCAGTTCTTC. This gives the protein CASSSPMDSYNEQFF.

The chain has TRBV7-9 and TRBJ2-1; 12 bases line up with TRBD2. The J segment lost 0 bases and the V segment lost 6 bases, leaving 9 bases of the junction unmatched. Per the germline V gene, CDR1 is SEHNR and CDR2 is FQNEAQ (reference sequence). The CDR3 runs 18 residues. The CDR3 spells CASSHGLAGHSSYNEQFF. The CDR3 DNA reads TGTGCCAGCAGTCATGGACTAGCGGGGCATAGCTCCTACAATGAGCAGTTCTTC.

The CDR3 loop is CASKGAGEAKNIQYF. The CDR3 region has the DNA TGTGCCAGCAAAGGAGCGGGGGAAGCCAAAAACATTCAGTACTTC. V gene TRBV2 combines with J gene TRBJ2-4; TRBD2 matches at 8 bases. The CDR3 loop spans 15 amino acids. The J segment lost 0 bases and the V segment lost 7 bases, leaving 5 bases of the junction unmatched. Germline CDR1 and CDR2: SNHLY and FYNNEI.

The chain combines TRBV6-5 with TRBJ1-1; D is unclear. Per the germline V gene, CDR1 is MNHEY and CDR2 is SVGAGI. The CDR3 is 16 residues long. Trimming took 2 bases from V and 0 from J, leaving 13 bases between them. DNA for the CDR3: TGTGCCAGCAGTTACGCGCCCGACACCATGAACACTGAAGCTTTCTTT. Encoded protein: CASSYAPDTMNTEAFF.

The chain is built from TRBV4-1 and TRBJ2-1, with TRBD2 as a possible D gene (6 bases). The ends were cut back, 1 base at V and 4 bases at J, with 14 bases in the middle. Germline CDR1 and CDR2: MGHRA and YSYEKL. This CDR3 has 16 residues. The CDR3 nucleotides are TGCGCCAGCAGCCAAGCGGGAGCGGGTATATACAATGAGCAGTTCTTC. Translation: CASSQAGAGIYNEQFF.

The chain joins TRBV27 to TRBJ1-2; D call uncertain. CDR1 is MNHEY and CDR2 is SMNVEV in the germline V gene (reference sequence). This CDR3 spans 15 amino acids. Trimming removed 0 bases from V and 2 bases from J, with 10 bases in between. CDR3: CASSLSGSSNYGYTF. The CDR3 coding sequence is TGTGCCAGCAGTTTATCAGGCAGTTCAAACTATGGCTACACCTTC.

J is TRBJ2-7 and V is TRBV7-2; D unresolved. Trimming shortened V by 1 base and J by 3 bases, and 7 bases separated the two germline ends. Germline lookup yields CDR1 SGHTA and CDR2 FQGNSA. CDR3 length: 13 amino acids. The CDR3 sequence is CASSLVHDYEQYF. As DNA, the CDR3 is TGTGCCAGCAGCTTAGTTCACGACTACGAGCAGTACTTC.

This clone has a single count. J is TRBJ2-7 and V is TRBV5-1; D not certain. The CDR3 loop spans 14 amino acids. V was shortened by 0 bases and J by 2 bases, with 9 bases between the two germline ends. Per the germline V gene, CDR1 is SGHRS and CDR2 is YFSETQ. Here the CDR3 reads CASSLDGETYEQYF. The CDR3 coding sequence is TGCGCCAGCAGCTTGGACGGAGAGACCTACGAGCAGTACTTC.

The rearrangement uses TRBV27 and TRBJ2-1, with D hard to call. CDR1 MNHEY and CDR2 SMNVEV come from the germline V gene (reference sequence). The CDR3 has 11 residues. V shed 7 bases and J shed 8 bases, with 9 bases lying between them. The CDR3 DNA sequence: TGTGCCAGCATACAATGGGATGAGCAGTTCTTC. It yields the protein CASIQWDEQFF.

This chain joins TRBV7-6 and TRBJ2-1; TRBD2 agrees at 11 bases. Trimming cost V 4 bases and J 8 bases; bases outside gene matches: 7. The CDR3 is 15 residues long. Germline CDR1 reads SGHVS; CDR2 reads FNYEAQ. The CDR3 DNA follows: TGTGCCAGCAGCTCTAGACTAGCGGGGTCTGATGAGCAGTTCTTC. The encoded protein is CASSSRLAGSDEQFF. Together with reference TRBV7-6 and TRBJ2-1, the CDR3 gives the full variable domain: GAGVSQSPRYKVTKRGQDVALRCDPISGHVSLYWYRQALGQGPEFLTYFNYEAQQDKSGLPNDRFSAERPEGSISTLTIQRTEQRDSAMYRCASSSRLAGSDEQFFGPGTRLTVL.

The chain is built from TRBV19 and TRBJ1-1; the match to TRBD1 covers 11 bases. CDR3 length: 15 residues. Trimming at V came to 1 base and at J to 9 bases, leaving 7 bases not matched to a gene. Germline lookup yields CDR1 LNHDA and CDR2 SQIVND (reference sequence). CDR3 residues: CASSIGMDRGQQAFF. The DNA of the CDR3 is TGTGCCAGTAGTATAGGGATGGACAGGGGGCAGCAAGCTTTCTTT.